This TCR beta chain was captured by sequencing in a study of blood T cell repertoires in COVID-19. TCRdb's table, derived via immunoSEQ multiplex PCR, lists solely in-frame clones and lacks some. This repertoire shows 55,000 to 70,000 clones, over 85% found once; its top ten account for approximately 6%. The CDR3 extends over 14 amino acids. V was shortened by 0 bases and J by 4 bases, with 12 bases between the two germline ends. Germline CDR1 reads GTSNPN; CDR2 reads SVGIG (reference sequence). The sequenced material came from peripheral blood. The chain is built from TRBV30 and TRBJ2-5, with TRBD1 as a possible D gene (6 bases). The sequence came from a human donor in a cohort sampled during active COVID-19. The CDR3 sequence: CAWSVQGGVETQYF. CDR3 nucleotide sequence: TGTGCCTGGAGTGTACAGGGTGGGGTAGAGACCCAGTACTTC.